These 8 T cell receptor beta chains share one sample of origin, sequenced in a study of early stage breast cancer tumors. Using immunoSEQ multiplex PCR, the repertoire was profiled, and TCRdb retains in-frame clones only, with some absent. The sample has tens of thousands of clones; approximately 80% are singletons. Sequencing used blood. The source of these receptors is a person in their thirties with breast cancer.

Only a few counts were recorded for this clone. The chain couples TRBV6-5 to TRBJ1-2; weak D call: TRBD1 (6 bases). Trimming took off 6 bases at V and 3 bases at J, with 11 bases between the two ends. Germline V gene lookup returns CDR1 MNHEY and CDR2 SVGAGI. The CDR3 sequence is 13 residues long. Here the CDR3 DNA reads TGTGCCAGCAGAACGGACAGTCACTATGGCTACACCTTC. The encoded protein is CASRTDSHYGYTF.

This rearrangement joins TRBV5-1 to TRBJ2-7; D might be TRBD2 (5 bases). With 1 base removed from V and 0 bases from J, the gap between germline ends came to 17 bases. From germline, CDR1 is SGHRS and CDR2 YFSETQ. This CDR3 region has 17 residues. Written as DNA, the CDR3 is TGCGCCAGCAGCTTGAGGTTAGTCGCGACTACCTCCTACGAGCAGTACTTC. Amino acids: CASSLRLVATTSYEQYF.

The V gene is TRBV9, the J gene TRBJ2-5, with 11 bases lining up with TRBD2. Trimming at V came to 3 bases and at J to 5 bases, leaving 9 bases not matched to a gene. CDR3 size: 16 residues. Germline loops: CDR1 SGDLS, CDR2 YYNGEE. The CDR3 loop is CASSALAGGPSETQYF. The CDR3 DNA sequence: TGTGCCAGCAGCGCCTTAGCGGGAGGGCCTTCTGAGACCCAGTACTTC. The full variable domain, rest sourced from reference TRBV9 and TRBJ2-5, is DSGVTQTPKHLITATGQRVTLRCSPRSGDLSVYWYQQSLDQGLQFLIQYYNGEERAKGNILERFSAQQFPDLHSELNLSSLELGDSALYFCASSALAGGPSETQYFGPGTRLLVL.

The rearrangement links TRBV10-2 to TRBJ1-1; no definite D call. The CDR3 totals 12 residues. Trimming took off 6 bases at V and 1 base at J, with 6 bases between the two ends. Germline V lookup: CDR1 WSHSY, CDR2 SAAADI. Written as DNA, the CDR3 is TGCGCCAGCAGATCTGGGAACACTGAAGCTTTCTTT. This gives the protein CASRSGNTEAFF.

The V gene is TRBV27, the J gene TRBJ2-5, with 12 bases aligning to TRBD1. Germline CDR1 is MNHEY and CDR2 is SMNVEV (reference sequence). Losses at the gene ends were 5 bases for V and 5 bases for J; bases not matched to a gene: 3. The CDR3 length is 14 residues. CDR3: CASSTGQGAETQYF. CDR3 coding DNA: TGTGCCAGCAGTACGGGACAGGGGGCGGAGACCCAGTACTTC.

The chain has TRBV10-2 and TRBJ1-2; perhaps TRBD1 as D (6 bases). Between the trimmed V and J ends, which lost 7 bases and 2 bases, there was a span of 17 bases. CDR3 length: 15 amino acids. CDR1 and CDR2 from the germline V gene are WSHSY and SAAADI. The CDR3 region has the DNA TGCGCCAGCACCCAAAGGGGGGACGGCAACTATGGCTACACCTTC. This encodes CASTQRGDGNYGYTF.

The V gene is TRBV2, the J gene TRBJ2-5; D is perhaps TRBD1 (5 bases). Trimming removed 6 bases from V and 2 bases from J, with 13 bases in between. Germline V gene lookup returns CDR1 SNHLY and CDR2 FYNNEI. The CDR3 covers 14 residues. CDR3 DNA: TGTGCCAGCAGGGACACCCGGTCGCAAGAGACCCAGTACTTC. Amino acids: CASRDTRSQETQYF.

The J gene is TRBJ1-4, the V gene TRBV10-1, with D hard to call. There are 15 residues in the CDR3. In germline, CDR1 is WNHNN, CDR2 SYGVQD (reference sequence). Trimming pared 3 bases from V and 5 bases from J, leaving 13 bases between. Here the CDR3 DNA reads TGCGCCAGCAGTGACATTTCGGGCGGGAATGAAAAACTGTTTTTT. It translates to CASSDISGGNEKLFF.